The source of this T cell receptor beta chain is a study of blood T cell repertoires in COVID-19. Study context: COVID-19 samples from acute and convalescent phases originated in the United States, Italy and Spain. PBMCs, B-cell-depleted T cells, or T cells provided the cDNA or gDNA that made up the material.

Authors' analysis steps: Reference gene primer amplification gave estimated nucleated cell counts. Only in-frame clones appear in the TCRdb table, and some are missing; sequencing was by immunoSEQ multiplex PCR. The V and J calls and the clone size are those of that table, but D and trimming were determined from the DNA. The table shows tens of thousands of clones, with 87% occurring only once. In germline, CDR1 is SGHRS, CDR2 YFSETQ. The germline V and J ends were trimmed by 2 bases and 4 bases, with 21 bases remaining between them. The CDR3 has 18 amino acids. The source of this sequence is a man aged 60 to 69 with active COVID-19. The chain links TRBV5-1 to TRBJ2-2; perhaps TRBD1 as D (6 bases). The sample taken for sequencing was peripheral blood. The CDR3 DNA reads TGCGCCAGCAGCTTAGCCCCTCCAGGGGTTGGGATCACCGGGGAGCTGTTTTTT. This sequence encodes CASSLAPPGVGITGELFF.